This T cell receptor (beta chain) was captured in a study of blood T cell repertoires in COVID-19. Using immunoSEQ multiplex PCR, the repertoire was profiled, and TCRdb retains in-frame clones only, with some absent. The sample carries 200,000 to 250,000 clones, roughly nine tenths recorded once. CDR1 is LGHDT, CDR2 YNNKEL, per germline (reference sequence). CDR3 length equals 15 residues. Trimming removed 2 bases at V and 1 base at J, with 10 bases between. The sequence was collected from a man aged 60-69 years with acute or convalescent COVID-19. The sequenced sample was peripheral blood. V is TRBV3-1 (or the pseudogene TRBV3-2) and J is TRBJ2-3; TRBD2 might be the D (5 bases). CDR3 bases: TGTGCCAGCAGCCAACCATCCGGGGGCACAGATACGCAGTATTTT. This sequence encodes CASSQPSGGTDTQYF.